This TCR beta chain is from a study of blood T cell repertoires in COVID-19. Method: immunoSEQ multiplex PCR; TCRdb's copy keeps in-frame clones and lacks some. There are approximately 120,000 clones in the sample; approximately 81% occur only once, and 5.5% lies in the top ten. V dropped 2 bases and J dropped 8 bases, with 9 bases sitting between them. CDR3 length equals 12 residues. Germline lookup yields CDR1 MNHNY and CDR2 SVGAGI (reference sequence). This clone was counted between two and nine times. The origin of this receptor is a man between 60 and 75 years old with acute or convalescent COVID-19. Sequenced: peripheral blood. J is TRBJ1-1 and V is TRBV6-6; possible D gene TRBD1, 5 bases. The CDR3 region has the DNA TGTGCCAGCAGTTACCAAACAGGAGAAGCTTTCTTT. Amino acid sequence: CASSYQTGEAFF.